The 26 T cell receptor beta chains listed next were all sequenced from one sample in a study of T cell responses to AZD1222 COVID-19 vaccine. Here immunoSEQ multiplex PCR was the method, and the copy in TCRdb shows in-frame clones only, minus some. Seen here are roughly 100,000 clones, about 85% observed once, and the top ten hold around 5%. The sample here was peripheral blood, taken on day 0 of AZD1222 vaccination. These receptors were collected from an adult in good health.

With respect to this clone: Sequence at one end of the junction differs from germline and may be a read error. The V gene is TRBV7-7, the J gene TRBJ2-2; D is unresolved. There are 13 residues in the CDR3. Germline V gene sequence: CDR1 SSHAT, CDR2 FNYEAQ (reference sequence). CDR3 protein: CASSLLNTGELFF. CDR3 nucleotide sequence: TGTGCTAGCAGCCTTTTGAACACCGGGGAGCTGTTTTTT.

The chain is built from TRBV2 and TRBJ2-3; no clear D. This CDR3 region has 14 residues. The V gene's germline CDR1 is SNHLY and CDR2 FYNNEI. Between the trimmed V and J ends, which lost 7 bases and 11 bases, there was a span of 22 bases. The chain's CDR3 is CASTKDRTPAKQYF. The CDR3 DNA reads as TGTGCCAGCACCAAAGACCGTACCCCCGCTAAGCAGTATTTT.

The chain links TRBV3-1 (or the pseudogene TRBV3-2) to TRBJ2-5, with a weak D call TRBD1 (6 bases). Trimming shortened V by 4 bases and J by 2 bases, and 8 bases separated the two germline ends. This CDR3 region has 13 residues. Germline CDR1 and CDR2: LGHDT and YNNKEL (reference sequence). CDR3 region: CASSRGTQETQYF. For the CDR3, the DNA is TGTGCCAGCAGCCGAGGGACACAAGAGACCCAGTACTTC.

The V gene is TRBV5-8, the J gene TRBJ1-5, with D possibly being TRBD1 (6 bases). This CDR3 comprises 13 residues. Trimming removed 4 bases at V and 6 bases at J, with 11 bases between. Germline assignment: CDR1 SGHTS and CDR2 YDEGEE. As DNA, the CDR3 is TGTGCCAGCAGCGAGGGGGTCGGTCAGCCCCAGCATTTT. This translates into CASSEGVGQPQHF.

The genes are TRBV5-1 and TRBJ1-1, with a weak D call TRBD1 (5 bases). Per the germline V gene, CDR1 is SGHRS and CDR2 is YFSETQ. The CDR3 is 16 residues long. V lost 0 bases and J lost 4, with 16 bases in between. The chain's CDR3 is CASSLVGDGAGTEAFF. The DNA of the CDR3 is TGCGCCAGCAGCTTGGTAGGGGACGGGGCTGGCACTGAAGCTTTCTTT.

The genes are TRBV4-3 and TRBJ1-5, with D possibly TRBD1 on 5 matching bases. The V gene lost 0 bases and the J gene lost 7 bases, with 13 bases spanning the gap. This CDR3 has 15 amino acids. Germline V gives CDR1 LGHNA, CDR2 YSLEER. The CDR3 region is CASSQDTGLEQPQHF. CDR3 coding DNA: TGCGCCAGCAGCCAAGACACGGGACTAGAGCAGCCCCAGCATTTT.

The chain uses TRBV9 and TRBJ2-7, with D perhaps matching TRBD1 (6 bases). Between the trimmed V and J ends, which lost 0 bases and 3 bases, there was a span of 13 bases. From germline, CDR1 is SGDLS and CDR2 YYNGEE. The CDR3 sequence is 15 residues long. The CDR3 is CASSVVPGVGYEQYF. As DNA, the CDR3 is TGTGCCAGCAGCGTAGTTCCAGGGGTCGGCTACGAGCAGTACTTC.

This clone was detected a few times. The gene calls are TRBV10-3 and TRBJ2-7, with D perhaps TRBD2 (6 bases). Trimming left V 3 bases short and J 3 bases short, with 12 bases between. From germline, CDR1 is ENHRY and CDR2 SYGVKD. The CDR3 is 14 residues long. CDR3 residues: CAISEARGDYEQYF. The CDR3 coding sequence is TGTGCCATCAGTGAAGCGCGGGGAGACTACGAGCAGTACTTC.

The chain is built from TRBV19 and TRBJ1-3, with unresolved D. Germline V lookup: CDR1 LNHDA, CDR2 SQIVND (reference sequence). This CDR3 comprises 14 residues. V lost 5 bases to trimming and J lost 4 bases, with 12 bases between them. The CDR3 sequence is CASSPPVGGNTIYF. The CDR3 DNA sequence: TGTGCCAGTAGTCCACCTGTTGGGGGAAACACCATATATTTT.

The V call is TRBV19, the J call TRBJ2-5; D gene uncertain. Trimming pared 3 bases from V and 3 bases from J, leaving 8 bases between. The V gene's germline CDR1 is LNHDA and CDR2 SQIVND (reference sequence). The CDR3 has 13 amino acids. The CDR3 loop is CASSIGGKETQYF. Written as DNA, the CDR3 is TGTGCCAGTAGTATTGGTGGGAAAGAGACCCAGTACTTC. Complete variable domain (other parts from reference TRBV19 and TRBJ2-5): DGGITQSPKYLFRKEGQNVTLSCEQNLNHDAMYWYRQDPGQGLRLIYYSQIVNDFQKGDIAEGYSVSREKKESFPLTVTSAQKNPTAFYLCASSIGGKETQYFGPGTRLLVL.

This clone has just a few counts. The chain combines TRBV7-2 with TRBJ1-2, with D uncertain. Germline CDR1 is SGHTA and CDR2 is FQGNSA. V was pared by 1 base and J by 5 bases, with 8 bases between. The CDR3 is made up of 13 amino acids. In DNA form, the CDR3 reads TGTGCCAGCAGCTTAGAGCGAGGGTATGGCTACACCTTC. This codes for CASSLERGYGYTF.

A few counts support this clone. The chain couples TRBV30 to TRBJ1-2, with unresolved D. Deletions cut 0 bases from V and 4 bases from J, with 12 bases between. Germline-derived CDR1 and CDR2 are GTSNPN and SVGIG (reference sequence). The CDR3 is 14 residues long. CDR3 DNA: TGTGCCTGGAGTGTTTCCTCGGAGCTCTATGGCTACACCTTC. As protein: CAWSVSSELYGYTF.

This rearrangement joins TRBV19 to TRBJ1-1; D is undetermined. Germline CDR1 and CDR2: LNHDA and SQIVND (reference sequence). The ends were cut back, 5 bases at V and 0 bases at J, with 7 bases in the middle. This CDR3 has 13 amino acids. The CDR3 sequence is CASSPTVNTEAFF. The CDR3 DNA reads as TGTGCCAGTAGTCCGACGGTGAACACTGAAGCTTTCTTT. The variable domain in full, completed from reference TRBV19 and TRBJ1-1, reads DGGITQSPKYLFRKEGQNVTLSCEQNLNHDAMYWYRQDPGQGLRLIYYSQIVNDFQKGDIAEGYSVSREKKESFPLTVTSAQKNPTAFYLCASSPTVNTEAFFGQGTRLTVV.

V usage is TRBV7-3 and J usage is TRBJ2-2; 13 bases are a match to TRBD2. V trimming: 4 bases; J trimming: 5 bases; junction bases outside the gene matches: 4. The CDR3 is 16 amino acids. Germline V gives CDR1 SGHTA, CDR2 FQGTGA. CDR3 sequence: CASSSGLAGVTGELFF. CDR3 DNA: TGTGCCAGCAGCTCTGGACTAGCGGGGGTGACCGGGGAGCTGTTTTTT.

The genes are TRBV5-1 and TRBJ1-4; perhaps TRBD1 as D (5 bases). Germline V gene sequence: CDR1 SGHRS, CDR2 YFSETQ. The CDR3 is made up of 16 amino acids. V dropped 3 bases and J dropped 2 bases, with 14 bases sitting between them. The CDR3, as DNA: TGCGCCAGCAGCTCGGGCAGGGATGCGACTAATGAAAAACTGTTTTTT. It encodes CASSSGRDATNEKLFF.

The chain carries TRBV5-1 and TRBJ1-5; 9 positions agree with TRBD1. CDR1 and CDR2 from the germline V gene are SGHRS and YFSETQ. This CDR3 has 16 amino acids. The J segment lost 7 bases and the V segment lost 7 bases, leaving 15 bases of the junction unmatched. The CDR3 loop reads CASSPGTGLSGQPQHF. The CDR3 region has the DNA TGCGCCAGCTCCCCCGGGACAGGGTTGAGCGGACAGCCCCAGCATTTT.

The V and J genes are TRBV4-3 and TRBJ1-4; no reliable D call. This CDR3 has 15 amino acids. Germline CDR1 reads LGHNA; CDR2 reads YSLEER. Trimming cost V 0 bases and J 5 bases, with 10 bases left between them. This chain's CDR3 is CASSQDLGGNEKLFF. The CDR3 DNA follows: TGCGCCAGCAGCCAAGATCTCGGAGGAAATGAAAAACTGTTTTTT.

The chain couples TRBV19 to TRBJ2-1, with TRBD2 identical over 12 bases. The CDR3 contains 15 residues. With 1 base clipped from V and 10 bases from J, the junction kept 5 bases outside the gene matches. Germline V gene data show CDR1 as LNHDA and CDR2 as SQIVND (reference sequence). CDR3 loop: CASSIGTSGEGEQFF. The CDR3 coding sequence is TGTGCCAGTAGTATAGGGACTAGCGGGGAGGGAGAGCAGTTCTTC.

The chain is built from TRBV15 and TRBJ1-1, with TRBD1 matching 7 bases. This CDR3 is 13 amino acids long. Trimming took 3 bases from V and 11 from J; bases not matched to a gene: 9. Germline lookup yields CDR1 LNHNV and CDR2 YYDKDF (reference sequence). The CDR3 region has the DNA TGTGCCACCAGCAGGGCGAACAGGGGAATGGCTTTCTTT. It is translated as CATSRANRGMAFF.

V is TRBV3-1 (or the pseudogene TRBV3-2) and J is TRBJ1-1, with D perhaps matching TRBD1 (6 bases). This CDR3 has 15 amino acids. V lost 3 bases and J lost 7, with 18 bases in between. Germline CDR1 is LGHDT and CDR2 is YNNKEL (reference sequence). CDR3 region: CASSHPVGGYGEAFF. The CDR3 DNA is TGTGCCAGCAGCCATCCTGTCGGGGGCTATGGTGAAGCTTTCTTT.

V usage is TRBV11-1 and J usage is TRBJ2-6; TRBD1 matches at 7 bases. J was trimmed by 4 bases and V by 5 bases; bases with no gene match: 2. The germline V gene encodes CDR1 SGHAT and CDR2 FQDESV (reference sequence). This CDR3 is built from 14 residues. For the CDR3, the DNA is TGTGCCAGCAGCGGGACAGTCGGGGCCAACGTCCTGACTTTC. It codes for CASSGTVGANVLTF.

This clone was detected a few times. This rearrangement joins TRBV5-6 to TRBJ1-2, with a weak D call TRBD1 (6 bases). V was trimmed by 2 bases and J by 6 bases, leaving 14 bases between them. Germline CDR1 SGHDT, CDR2 YYEEEE. This CDR3 has 14 amino acids. CDR3 amino acids: CASSFQGPFDGYTF. CDR3 DNA sequence: TGTGCCAGCAGCTTCCAGGGGCCATTCGATGGCTACACCTTC.

A few counts support this clone. This chain links TRBV2 with TRBJ2-1, with 8 bases that match TRBD1. V dropped 7 bases and J dropped 6; count of bases not matched to a gene: 8. There are 14 residues in the CDR3. Germline V lookup: CDR1 SNHLY, CDR2 FYNNEI. This CDR3 is CASTEARGRNEQFF. CDR3 nucleotides: TGTGCCAGCACCGAGGCCAGGGGGCGCAATGAGCAGTTCTTC.

The chain links TRBV6-5 to TRBJ2-3, with 10 bases matching TRBD1. CDR1 and CDR2 from the germline V gene are MNHEY and SVGAGI. The CDR3 has 15 residues. Losses at the gene ends were 5 bases for V and 4 bases for J; bases not matched to a gene: 6. The CDR3 coding sequence is TGTGCCAGCAGTCCCCGGGACAGGGGCTCAGATACGCAGTATTTT. Its translation is CASSPRDRGSDTQYF.

The J gene is TRBJ2-1, the V gene TRBV27; no definite D call. The germline V and J ends were trimmed by 6 bases and 3 bases, with 15 bases remaining between them. Germline CDR1 and CDR2: MNHEY and SMNVEV (reference sequence). This CDR3 comprises 15 residues. CDR3 DNA: TGTGCCAGCAGCCCCGTTCCGATAGACTACAATGAGCAGTTCTTC. The encoded protein is CASSPVPIDYNEQFF.

V is TRBV4-2 and J is TRBJ1-6, with 7 bases fitting TRBD1. Unmatched junction bases numbered 11, after V lost 2 bases and J lost 7 bases. This CDR3 is built from 17 residues. In germline, CDR1 is LGHNA, CDR2 YNFKEQ. This chain's CDR3 is CASSQPLGPGQNSPLHF. CDR3 bases: TGTGCCAGCAGCCAACCTCTGGGCCCGGGACAGAATTCACCCCTCCACTTT.